The rows below give T cell receptor beta chains drawn from one sample of a study of blood T cell repertoires in COVID-19. The method was immunoSEQ multiplex PCR; TCRdb's version includes in-frame clones alone and lacks a portion of them. The sample has fewer than 150,000 clones, around nine tenths seen once. The sample comprised peripheral blood. These receptors were obtained from a woman aged 70 to 79 who had recovered from COVID-19. Both conserved end residues are part of each CDR3. The order of the fields is V gene, CDR3 length, clone size, D gene, J gene, CDR3 DNA, CDR3 protein. D genes are given only for firm matches. The size field is filled for only some rows; it gives once, few, many or a size class.

>TRBV6-4|16|-|TRBD2|TRBJ2-7
TGTGCCAGCAGTCCCCCCTTGACTAGCTGGTCCTACGAGCAGTACTTC
CASSPPLTSWSYEQYF
>TRBV10-1|13|-|-|TRBJ2-3
TGCGCCAGCAGTGAGAGTGGAGGGGATACGCAGTATTTT
CASSESGGDTQYF
>TRBV28|14|-|-|TRBJ1-1
TGTGCCAGCAGTTTCCAGACTGGAAAAACTGAAGCTTTCTTT
CASSFQTGKTEAFF
>TRBV5-1|15|-|TRBD2|TRBJ2-2
TGCGCCAGCAGCACTGGACCTAGCGGCACCGGGGAGCTGTTTTTT
CASSTGPSGTGELFF
>TRBV27|16|-|TRBD2|TRBJ2-3
TGTGCCAGCAGTCCTTTGGCGGGGGTGACCACAGATACGCAGTATTTT
CASSPLAGVTTDTQYF
>TRBV5-1|15|few|-|TRBJ1-3
TGCGCCAGCAGCTTAGCGACAGACCAGGGAAACACCATATATTTT
CASSLATDQGNTIYF
>TRBV18|15|-|TRBD1|TRBJ1-1
TGTGCCAGCTCAATGAACCGGGACAGTTACACTGAAGCTTTCTTT
CASSMNRDSYTEAFF
>TRBV7-9|15|-|TRBD1|TRBJ2-7
TGTGCCAGCAGCCAGGGACAGCGTTACTCCTACGAGCAGTACTTC
CASSQGQRYSYEQYF
>TRBV2|14|-|-|TRBJ2-3
TGTGCCCACACCCCGGGTGGGGCCTTAGATACGCAGTATTTT
CAHTPGGALDTQYF
>TRBV6-5|15|-|-|TRBJ1-3
TGTGCCAGCAGTTACAACAGGGACGTTGGGAACACCATATATTTT
CASSYNRDVGNTIYF
>TRBV6-4|15|-|TRBD1|TRBJ1-1
TGTGCCAGCAGTGACTCGGGACAGGGAAGCACTGAAGCTTTCTTT
CASSDSGQGSTEAFF
>TRBV27|14|once|TRBD1|TRBJ2-7
TGTGCCAGCAGTCGTCGGACAGGCTCCTACGAGCAGTACTTC
CASSRRTGSYEQYF
>TRBV29-1|13|-|-|TRBJ1-1
TGCAGCGCAAGAGGGCCAGTGAACACTGAAGCTTTCTTT
CSARGPVNTEAFF
>TRBV21-1|17|-|-|TRBJ2-1
TGTGCCAGCAGCAAATTGCGGGGGCGAGGTGGGGAGAGTGAGCAGTTCTTC
CASSKLRGRGGESEQFF
>TRBV2|13|-|-|TRBJ2-5
TGTGCCAGCACCGGGGACTCCCTGGGGACCCAGTACTTC
CASTGDSLGTQYF
>TRBV4-3|14|-|-|TRBJ2-1
TGCGCCAGCAGCCAAGATGCAGCTAGCGCCCAACAGTTCTTC
CASSQDAASAQQFF
>TRBV2|14|once|TRBD2|TRBJ2-2
TGTGCCAGCAAGGGTTCTAGCGGGACCGGGGAGCTGTTTTTT
CASKGSSGTGELFF
>TRBV19|16|once|TRBD1|TRBJ2-2
TGTGCCAGTAGTTTTCCTCGGGCAGGGGGTACCGGGGAGCTGTTTTTT
CASSFPRAGGTGELFF
>TRBV4-1|16|few|-|TRBJ2-2
TGCGCCAGCAGCCGTTTTGGGACACTGGACACCGGGGAGCTGTTTTTT
CASSRFGTLDTGELFF
>TRBV15|15|few|TRBD1|TRBJ2-1
TGTGCCACCAGCAGAGTAGGGGGCTACTACAATGAGCAGTTCTTC
CATSRVGGYYNEQFF